This paragraph covers one T cell receptor beta chain sequence. The antigen remains unidentified. As for time point: cycle 4 day 1 (C4D1), after more than 5 weeks of nivolumab. Patients all relapsed after autologous stem cell transplantation, and there was variation in brentuximab vedotin exposure. Complete response, partial response or progressive disease was each patient's best response. This specimen comes from a study of PD-1 blockade in classical Hodgkin lymphoma. Points from the study as a whole: Relative to healthy donors, newly diagnosed patients reportedly had lower baseline TCR diversity, which was reported as lower still in relapsed/refractory patients. Complete responders showed a baseline diversity that resembled the diversity of newly diagnosed patients.

This table comes from immunoSEQ multiplex PCR, and its TCRdb copy is limited to in-frame clones, with some not included. The sample has around 60,000 clones; around nine tenths are singletons. This CDR3 contains 13 residues. Germline assignment: CDR1 MNHNS and CDR2 SASEGT. Trimming shortened V by 6 bases and J by 8 bases, and 13 bases separated the two germline ends. The sample in question was peripheral blood mononuclear cells (PBMCs), obtained before the fourth cycle of nivolumab. The receptor was isolated from a human donor with classical Hodgkin lymphoma. This sequence joins TRBV6-1 and TRBJ1-4; D might be TRBD1 (6 bases). The CDR3 reads CASSLGQLEKLFF. The DNA of the CDR3 is TGTGCCAGCAGCCTAGGACAGCTAGAAAAACTGTTTTTT.